This T cell receptor beta chain was recorded in a study of blood T cell repertoires in COVID-19. The V gene lost 7 bases and the J gene lost 4 bases, with 10 bases spanning the gap. Germline CDR1 MGHDK, CDR2 SYGVNS. The length of the CDR3 is 12 residues. Enrollees, 18 to 89 years old, lived in 24 US areas. Per the original data handling: It was from reference gene primer amplification that nucleated cell counts were estimated. Generated by immunoSEQ multiplex PCR, the TCRdb table keeps only in-frame clones and is missing some. The V and J calls and the clone size are those of that table, but D and trimming were determined from the DNA. The repertoire holds fewer than 200,000 clones, with roughly 80% as singletons.

The V gene is TRBV25-1, the J gene TRBJ1-1; D is perhaps TRBD1 (6 bases). Sequenced material: PBMCs or T cells enriched from blood (not recorded which). The source is a woman between 55 and 75 years old with acute COVID-19. CDR3 bases: TGTGCCAGCATCCGAGGGGGCACTGAAGCTTTCTTT. The encoded protein is CASIRGGTEAFF.